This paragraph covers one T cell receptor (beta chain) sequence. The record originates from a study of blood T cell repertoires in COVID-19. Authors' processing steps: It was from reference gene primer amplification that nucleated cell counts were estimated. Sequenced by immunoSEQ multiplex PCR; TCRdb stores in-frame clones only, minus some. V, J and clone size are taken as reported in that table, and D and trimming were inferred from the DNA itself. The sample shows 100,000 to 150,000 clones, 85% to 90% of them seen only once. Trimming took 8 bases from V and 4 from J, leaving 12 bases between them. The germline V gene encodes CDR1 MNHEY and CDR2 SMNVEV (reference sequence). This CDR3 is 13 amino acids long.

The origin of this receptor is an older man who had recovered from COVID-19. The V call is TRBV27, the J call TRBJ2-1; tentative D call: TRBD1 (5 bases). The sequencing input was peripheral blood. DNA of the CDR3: TGTGCCAGCCGAGGAGACAGTTACAATGAGCAGTTCTTC. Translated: CASRGDSYNEQFF.